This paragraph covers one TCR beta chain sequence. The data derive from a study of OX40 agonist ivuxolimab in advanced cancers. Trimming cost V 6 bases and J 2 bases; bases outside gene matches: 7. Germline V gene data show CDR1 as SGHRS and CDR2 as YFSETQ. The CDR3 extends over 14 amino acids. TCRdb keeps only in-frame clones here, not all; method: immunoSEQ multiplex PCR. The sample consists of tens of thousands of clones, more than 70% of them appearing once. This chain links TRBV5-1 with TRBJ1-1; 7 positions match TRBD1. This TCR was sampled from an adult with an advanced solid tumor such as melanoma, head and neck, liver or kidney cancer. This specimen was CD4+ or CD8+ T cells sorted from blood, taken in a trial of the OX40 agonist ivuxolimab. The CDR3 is CASKPGQSNTEAFF. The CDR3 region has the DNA TGCGCCAGCAAACCGGGACAGTCTAACACTGAAGCTTTCTTT.